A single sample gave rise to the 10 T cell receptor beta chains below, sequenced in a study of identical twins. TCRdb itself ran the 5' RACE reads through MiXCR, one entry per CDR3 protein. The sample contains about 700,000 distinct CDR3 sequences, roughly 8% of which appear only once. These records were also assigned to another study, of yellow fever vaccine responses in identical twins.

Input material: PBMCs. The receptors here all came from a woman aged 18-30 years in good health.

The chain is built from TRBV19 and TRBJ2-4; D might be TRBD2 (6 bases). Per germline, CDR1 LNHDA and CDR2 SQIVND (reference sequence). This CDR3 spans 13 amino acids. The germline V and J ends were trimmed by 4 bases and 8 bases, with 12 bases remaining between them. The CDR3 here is CASSTGVGYIQYF. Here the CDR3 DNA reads TGTGCCAGTAGTACGGGGGTAGGATACATTCAGTACTTC.

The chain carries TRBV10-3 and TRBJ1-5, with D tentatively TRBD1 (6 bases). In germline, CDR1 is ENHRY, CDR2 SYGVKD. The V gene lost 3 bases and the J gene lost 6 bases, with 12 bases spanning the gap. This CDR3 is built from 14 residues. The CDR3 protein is CAISEHRDTQPQHF. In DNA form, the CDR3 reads TGTGCCATCAGTGAACACCGGGACACTCAGCCCCAGCATTTT.

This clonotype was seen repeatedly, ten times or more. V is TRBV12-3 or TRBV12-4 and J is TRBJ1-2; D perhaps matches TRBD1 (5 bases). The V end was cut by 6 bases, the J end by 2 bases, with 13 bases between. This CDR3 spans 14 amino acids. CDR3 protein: CASSQGSPNYGYTF. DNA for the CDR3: TGTGCCAGCAGCCAGGGATCCCCGAACTATGGCTACACCTTC.

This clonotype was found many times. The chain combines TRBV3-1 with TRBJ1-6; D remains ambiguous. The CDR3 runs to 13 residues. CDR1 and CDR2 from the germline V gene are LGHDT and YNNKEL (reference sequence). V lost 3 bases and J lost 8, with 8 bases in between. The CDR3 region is CASSHEGYSPLHF. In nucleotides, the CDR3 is TGTGCCAGCAGCCACGAGGGCTATTCACCCCTCCACTTT.

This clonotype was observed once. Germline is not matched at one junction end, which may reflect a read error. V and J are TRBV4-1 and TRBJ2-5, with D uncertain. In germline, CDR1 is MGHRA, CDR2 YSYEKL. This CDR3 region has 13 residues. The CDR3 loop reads CASSHNEEETQNF. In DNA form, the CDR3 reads TGCGCCAGCAGCCACAATGAAGAAGAGACCCAGAACTTC.

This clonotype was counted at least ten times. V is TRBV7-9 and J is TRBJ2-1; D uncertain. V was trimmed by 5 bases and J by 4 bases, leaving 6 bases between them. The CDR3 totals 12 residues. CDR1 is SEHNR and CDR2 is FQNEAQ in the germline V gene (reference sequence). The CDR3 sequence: CASSIKYNEQFF. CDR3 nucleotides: TGTGCCAGCAGCATAAAATACAATGAGCAGTTCTTC.

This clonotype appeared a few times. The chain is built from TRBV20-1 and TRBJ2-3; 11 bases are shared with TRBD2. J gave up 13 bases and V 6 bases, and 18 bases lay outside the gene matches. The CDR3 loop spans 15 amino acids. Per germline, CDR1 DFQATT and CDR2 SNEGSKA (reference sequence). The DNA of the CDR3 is TGCAGTGCCAGCCTGCGCGCTAGCGGGAGGATCCCAGAGTATTTT. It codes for CSASLRASGRIPEYF.

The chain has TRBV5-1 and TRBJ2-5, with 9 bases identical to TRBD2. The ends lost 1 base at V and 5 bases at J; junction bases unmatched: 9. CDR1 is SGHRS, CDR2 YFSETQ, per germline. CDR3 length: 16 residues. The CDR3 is CASSLMASGAGETQYF. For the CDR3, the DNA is TGCGCCAGCAGCTTGATGGCTAGCGGGGCCGGGGAGACCCAGTACTTC.

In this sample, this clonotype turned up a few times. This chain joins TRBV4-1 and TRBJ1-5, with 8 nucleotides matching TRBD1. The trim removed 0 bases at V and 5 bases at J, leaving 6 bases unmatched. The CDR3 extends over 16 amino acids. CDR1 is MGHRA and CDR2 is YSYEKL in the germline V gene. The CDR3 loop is CASSQEQGGEYQPQHF. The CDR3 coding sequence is TGCGCCAGCAGCCAAGAACAGGGGGGAGAATATCAGCCCCAGCATTTT.

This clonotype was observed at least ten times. The chain's CDR3 is CARYRGDRPYDEQYF. The CDR3 nucleotides read TGTGCCAGATATCGGGGGGACAGACCCTACGACGAGCAGTACTTC. The chain recombines TRBV7-9 with TRBJ2-7; D is perhaps TRBD1 or TRBD2 (7 bases each). Trimming removed 9 bases from V and 5 bases from J, with 23 bases in between. This CDR3 has 15 amino acids. In germline, CDR1 is SEHNR, CDR2 FQNEAQ (reference sequence).